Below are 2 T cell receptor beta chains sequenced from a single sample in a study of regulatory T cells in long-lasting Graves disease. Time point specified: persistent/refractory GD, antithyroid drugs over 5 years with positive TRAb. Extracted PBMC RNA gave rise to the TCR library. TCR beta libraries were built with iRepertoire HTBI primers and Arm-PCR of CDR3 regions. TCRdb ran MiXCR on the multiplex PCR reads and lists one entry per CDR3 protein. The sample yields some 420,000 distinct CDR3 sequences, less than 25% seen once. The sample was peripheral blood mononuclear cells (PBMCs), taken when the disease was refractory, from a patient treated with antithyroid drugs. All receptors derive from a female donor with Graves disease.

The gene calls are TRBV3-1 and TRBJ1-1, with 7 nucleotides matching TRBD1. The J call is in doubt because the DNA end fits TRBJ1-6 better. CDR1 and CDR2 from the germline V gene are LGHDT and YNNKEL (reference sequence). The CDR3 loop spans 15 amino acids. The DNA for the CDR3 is TGTGCCAGCAGCCAAGAACGGGACAGAAATCCACCCCTCCACTTT. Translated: CASSQERDRNPPLHF.

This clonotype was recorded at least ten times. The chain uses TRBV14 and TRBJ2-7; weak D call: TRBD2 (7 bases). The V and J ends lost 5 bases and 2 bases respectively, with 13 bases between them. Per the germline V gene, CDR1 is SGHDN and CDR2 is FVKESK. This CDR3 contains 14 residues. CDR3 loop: CASSRTGRAYEQYF. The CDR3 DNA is TGTGCCAGCAGCAGAACAGGGAGGGCCTACGAGCAGTACTTC.